This is a list of T cell receptor beta chains from one sample in a study of T cell responses to AZD1222 COVID-19 vaccine. This table comes from immunoSEQ multiplex PCR, and its TCRdb copy is limited to in-frame clones, with some not included. The sample gives around 120,000 clones, about 90% of which show up once; 6% to 8% is in the top ten. The source was peripheral blood, collected on day 0 of AZD1222 vaccination. The source is an adult in good health. CDR3s include the opening cysteine and the closing phenylalanine or tryptophan. D genes are given only for firm matches. Clone size is shown for a subset of rows, as once, few, many or a class of expanded clone.

TRBV2	TRBD1	TRBJ2-1	-	TGTGCCAGCAGCGAGACAGGGACGAATGAGCAGTTCTTC	CASSETGTNEQFF
TRBV6-5	-	TRBJ2-3	-	TGTGCCAGCAGTTACCGGCGGGGCACAGATACGCAGTATTTT	CASSYRRGTDTQYF
TRBV5-6	TRBD1	TRBJ1-3	-	TGTGCCAGCAGCTTCGACAGGGGGCCTGGAAACACCATATATTTT	CASSFDRGPGNTIYF
TRBV12-3/TRBV12-4	-	TRBJ2-3	-	TGTGCCGGATCAGGAGGAATGGATACGCAGTATTTT	CAGSGGMDTQYF
TRBV29-1	-	TRBJ1-4	-	TGCAGCGTTGATTTAGGGGGAGAAAAACTGTTTTTT	CSVDLGGEKLFF
TRBV27	TRBD1	TRBJ2-7	-	TGTGCCAGCAGTTGGACAGGGACGGAATCCTACGAGCAGTACTTC	CASSWTGTESYEQYF
TRBV3-1/TRBV3-2	TRBD1	TRBJ1-2	-	TGTGCCAGCAGCCTAGATCCCAGGGGGGGCTATGGCTACACCTTC	CASSLDPRGGYGYTF
TRBV30	-	TRBJ1-1	-	TGTGCCTGGACAGGTTACACTGAAGCTTTCTTT	CAWTGYTEAFF
TRBV5-1	TRBD1	TRBJ2-7	once	TGCGCCAGCAGCCTAGGACAGGGGGCGTACGAGCAGTACTTC	CASSLGQGAYEQYF
TRBV28	-	TRBJ2-1	-	TGTGCCAGCAGTTCCAACTACCGAGGGGTCAATGAGCAGTTCTTC	CASSSNYRGVNEQFF
TRBV5-6	-	TRBJ1-2	-	TGTGCCAGCAGCTTTGCAGCCCAGGTGCCCTTCTATGGCTACACCTTC	CASSFAAQVPFYGYTF
TRBV25-1	TRBD1	TRBJ1-1	once	TGTGCCAGCAGTGATAGTTACGGGACAGGGAGGACTGAAGCTTTCTTT	CASSDSYGTGRTEAFF
TRBV6-6	-	TRBJ2-1	-	TGTGCCAGCAGTCAAGGGACTCCCCGGGTGAATGAGCAGTTCTTC	CASSQGTPRVNEQFF
TRBV29-1	TRBD1	TRBJ1-3	-	TGCAGCGTCGCGGACAGGGGCTCTGGAAACACCATATATTTT	CSVADRGSGNTIYF
TRBV2	TRBD2	TRBJ2-3	-	TGTGCCAGCCGTGGTAGCGGGGGGGTAGATACGCAGTATTTT	CASRGSGGVDTQYF
TRBV21-1	-	TRBJ1-5	few	TGTGCCAGCAGCAAAGTGGGGACATTTCATAGCAATCAGCCCCAGCATTTT	CASSKVGTFHSNQPQHF
TRBV11-2	-	TRBJ2-1	-	TGTGCCAGCATCTCTTCCGGGACGGCCGGACAAGGTGAGCAGTTCTTC	CASISSGTAGQGEQFF
TRBV2	-	TRBJ1-5	-	TGTGCCAGCACCCCGGCGGGGGGAACTAGCAATCAGCCCCAGCATTTT	CASTPAGGTSNQPQHF
TRBV11-3	-	TRBJ1-1	once	TGTGCCAGCAGCTTGGGCAGGGTGGACACTGAAGCTTTCTTT	CASSLGRVDTEAFF
TRBV5-1	TRBD2	TRBJ2-5	-	TGCGCCAGCAGCCTGACTAGCGGGGGGGCCACAGAGACCCAGTACTTC	CASSLTSGGATETQYF
TRBV4-1	TRBD2	TRBJ2-1	-	TGCGCCAGCAGCCCTTTAGCGGGGAACTCCAATGAGCAGTTCTTC	CASSPLAGNSNEQFF
TRBV30	-	TRBJ1-2	-	TGTGCCTGGAGTCCGGGATCCTATGGCTACACCTTC	CAWSPGSYGYTF
TRBV19	-	TRBJ2-1	-	TGTGCCAGTAGTATTTGGCACAATGAGCAGTTCTTC	CASSIWHNEQFF
TRBV5-4	-	TRBJ1-2	few	TGTGCCAGCAGCTCCTACGGGGCTAACTATGGCTACACCTTC	CASSSYGANYGYTF
TRBV20-1	-	TRBJ1-1	-	TGCAGTGCTAGTTGGGGGGAGGCGGTGGGGACTGAAGCTTTCTTT	CSASWGEAVGTEAFF
TRBV6-5	-	TRBJ1-5	-	TGTGCCAGCAGGAAGACAGTATATAGCAATCAGCCCCAGCATTTT	CASRKTVYSNQPQHF
TRBV28	TRBD1	TRBJ1-1	few	TGTGCCAGCACAAAGAGAAGGACAGGCACGATGAACACTGAAGCTTTCTTT	CASTKRRTGTMNTEAFF
TRBV12-3/TRBV12-4	-	TRBJ2-7	once	TGTGCCAGCACGCCGGGACCGATCTACGAGCAGTACTTC	CASTPGPIYEQYF
TRBV7-2	-	TRBJ1-2	-	TGTGCCAGCAGCTTAGAGAGGTGGGCTAACTATGGCTACACCTTC	CASSLERWANYGYTF
TRBV7-2	-	TRBJ1-6	-	TGTGCCAGCAGCTCCGGGACACACAATTCACCCCTCCACTTT	CASSSGTHNSPLHF
TRBV5-8	TRBD1	TRBJ2-7	-	TGTGCCAGCAGCCAGGACAGGGCCAAGCAGTACTTC	CASSQDRAKQYF
TRBV9	-	TRBJ1-1	-	TGTGCCAGCAGCGACGAGACACGGGGGACGGGGATGAACACTGAAGCTTTCTTT	CASSDETRGTGMNTEAFF
TRBV4-1	-	TRBJ1-1	-	TGCGCCAGCAGCCCGCGGCCGGTGGGAAACACTGAAGCTTTCTTT	CASSPRPVGNTEAFF
TRBV4-1	-	TRBJ2-1	-	TGCGCCAGCAGCCAGGGGGTGTCTGCTTACGTGGAGTTCTTC	CASSQGVSAYVEFF
TRBV29-1	-	TRBJ2-2	-	TGCAGCGTCCTGGTCGCGAACACCGGGGAGCTGTTTTTT	CSVLVANTGELFF
TRBV11-2	-	TRBJ1-1	-	TGTGCCAGCAGCTCTGGGAGGAACACTGAAGCTTTCTTT	CASSSGRNTEAFF
TRBV28	TRBD1	TRBJ1-4	-	TGTGCCAGCAGCACCCCTCCTCATAAAGGGGGCGCAGGTGAAAAACTGTTTTTT	CASSTPPHKGGAGEKLFF
TRBV4-2	-	TRBJ1-6	-	TGTGCCAGCAGCCAAGATCGCACAGGGCTTAATTCACCCCTCCACTTT	CASSQDRTGLNSPLHF
TRBV7-2	TRBD1	TRBJ1-2	-	TGTGCCAGCAGCTCCCAGGGGGGGGGCGTAGGCAGCTTC	CASSSQGGGVGSF
TRBV28	-	TRBJ1-4	-	TGTGCCAGCAGTTTTGAACGCCGAGGGGGACGAGGTGAAAAACTGTTTTTT	CASSFERRGGRGEKLFF
TRBV6-2/TRBV6-3	-	TRBJ2-2	-	TGTGCCAGCAGTCCCTGGGGCACCGGGGAGCTGTTTTTT	CASSPWGTGELFF
TRBV2	-	TRBJ2-1	-	TGTGCCAGCAGCCTCAGCCGACTAAAATACAATGAGCAGTTCTTC	CASSLSRLKYNEQFF
TRBV11-3	-	TRBJ2-7	-	TGTGCCAGCAGCTCACTGGACGGCTACGAGCAGTACTTC	CASSSLDGYEQYF
TRBV21-1	-	TRBJ2-7	once	TGTGCCAGCAGCAAATCTGTCAGGGGGAGCTCCTACGAGCAGTACTTC	CASSKSVRGSSYEQYF
TRBV28	-	TRBJ1-5	-	TGTGCCAGTGACTCCCTTGGCCAGCCCCAGCATTTT	CASDSLGQPQHF